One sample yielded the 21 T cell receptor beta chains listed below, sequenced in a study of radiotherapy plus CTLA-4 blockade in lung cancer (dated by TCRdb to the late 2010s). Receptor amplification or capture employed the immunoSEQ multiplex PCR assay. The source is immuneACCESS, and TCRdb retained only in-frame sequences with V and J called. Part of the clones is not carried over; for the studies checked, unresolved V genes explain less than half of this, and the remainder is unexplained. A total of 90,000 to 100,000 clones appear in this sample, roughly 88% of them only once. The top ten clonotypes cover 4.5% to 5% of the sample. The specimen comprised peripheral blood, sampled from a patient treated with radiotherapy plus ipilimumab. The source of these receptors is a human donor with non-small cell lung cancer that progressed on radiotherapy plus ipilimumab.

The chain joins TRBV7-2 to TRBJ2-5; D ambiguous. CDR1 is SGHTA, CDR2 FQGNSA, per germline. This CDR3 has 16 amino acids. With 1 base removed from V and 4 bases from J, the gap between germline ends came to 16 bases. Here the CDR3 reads CASSLVSGRPPETQYF. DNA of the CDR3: TGTGCCAGCAGCTTAGTGTCTGGACGTCCCCCAGAGACCCAGTACTTC.

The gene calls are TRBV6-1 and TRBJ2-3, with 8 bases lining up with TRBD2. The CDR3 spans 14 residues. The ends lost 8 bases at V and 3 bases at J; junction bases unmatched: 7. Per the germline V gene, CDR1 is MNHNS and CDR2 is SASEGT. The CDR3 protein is CASLSSGRTDTQYF. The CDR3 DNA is TGTGCCAGCCTTTCCAGCGGGAGAACAGATACGCAGTATTTT.

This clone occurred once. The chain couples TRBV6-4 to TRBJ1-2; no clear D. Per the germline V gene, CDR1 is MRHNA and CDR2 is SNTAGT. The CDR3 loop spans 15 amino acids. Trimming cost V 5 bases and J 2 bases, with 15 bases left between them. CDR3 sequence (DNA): TGTGCCAGCAGTACACACCCGGGTCCCAACTATGGCTACACCTTC. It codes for CASSTHPGPNYGYTF.

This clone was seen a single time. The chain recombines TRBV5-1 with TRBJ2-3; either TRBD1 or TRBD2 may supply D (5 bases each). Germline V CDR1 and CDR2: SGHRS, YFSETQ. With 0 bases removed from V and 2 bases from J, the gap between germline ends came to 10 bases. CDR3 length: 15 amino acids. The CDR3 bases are TGCGCCAGCAGCTTGGTGGGGGTACCCACAGATACGCAGTATTTT. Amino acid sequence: CASSLVGVPTDTQYF.

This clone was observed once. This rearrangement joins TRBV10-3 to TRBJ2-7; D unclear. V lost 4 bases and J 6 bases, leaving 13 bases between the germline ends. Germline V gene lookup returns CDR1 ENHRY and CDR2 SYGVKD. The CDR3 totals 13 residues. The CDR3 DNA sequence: TGTGCCATCAGTGGCCGTCCTACTGCCGAGCAGTACTTC. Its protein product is CAISGRPTAEQYF.

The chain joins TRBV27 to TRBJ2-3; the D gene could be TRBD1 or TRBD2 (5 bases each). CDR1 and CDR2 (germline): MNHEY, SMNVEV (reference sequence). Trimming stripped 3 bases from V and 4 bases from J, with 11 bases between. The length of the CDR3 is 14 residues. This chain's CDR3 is CASSLSGSSDTQYF. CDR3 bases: TGTGCCAGCAGTTTGTCAGGGAGCTCAGATACGCAGTATTTT.

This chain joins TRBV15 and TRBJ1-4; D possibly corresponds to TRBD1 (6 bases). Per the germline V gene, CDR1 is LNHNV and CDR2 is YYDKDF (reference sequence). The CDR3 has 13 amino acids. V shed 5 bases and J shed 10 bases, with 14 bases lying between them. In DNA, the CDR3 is TGTGCCACCAGCTCGGGCAGGGGAGGAAAACTGTTTTTT. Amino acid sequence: CATSSGRGGKLFF.

In nucleotides, the CDR3 is TGTGCCAGCAGTTACGGCGGCACCGGGGGCACTGAAGCTTTCTTT. Amino acid sequence: CASSYGGTGGTEAFF. This chain joins TRBV6-6 and TRBJ1-1; maybe TRBD1 (5 bases). The germline V gene encodes CDR1 MNHNY and CDR2 SVGAGI (reference sequence). CDR3 length equals 15 residues. V lost 2 bases and J 4 bases, leaving 14 bases between the germline ends.

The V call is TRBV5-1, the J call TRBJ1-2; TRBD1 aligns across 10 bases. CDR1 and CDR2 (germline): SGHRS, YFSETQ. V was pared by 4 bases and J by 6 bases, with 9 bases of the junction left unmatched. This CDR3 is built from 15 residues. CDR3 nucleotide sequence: TGCGCCAGCAGCGCGACGGGACAGGGGAGGAATGGCTACACCTTC. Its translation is CASSATGQGRNGYTF. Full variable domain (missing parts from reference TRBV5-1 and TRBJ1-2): KAGVTQTPRYLIKTRGQQVTLSCSPISGHRSVSWYQQTPGQGLQFLFEYFSETQRNKGNFPGRFSGRQFSNSRSEMNVSTLELGDSALYLCASSATGQGRNGYTFGSGTRLTVV.

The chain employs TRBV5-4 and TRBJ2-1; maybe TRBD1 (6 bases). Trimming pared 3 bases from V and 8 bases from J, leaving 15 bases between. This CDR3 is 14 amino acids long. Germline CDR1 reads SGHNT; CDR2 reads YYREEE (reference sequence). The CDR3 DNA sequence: TGTGCCAGCAGCTCAGCCAGGGGTTCGGATGAGCAGTTCTTC. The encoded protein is CASSSARGSDEQFF.

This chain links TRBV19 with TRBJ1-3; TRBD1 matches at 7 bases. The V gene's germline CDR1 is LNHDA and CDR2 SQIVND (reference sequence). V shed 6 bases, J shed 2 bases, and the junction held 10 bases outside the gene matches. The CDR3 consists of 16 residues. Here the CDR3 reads CASSLIPQGAGNTIYF. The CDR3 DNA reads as TGTGCCAGTAGCCTAATCCCCCAGGGGGCTGGAAACACCATATATTTT. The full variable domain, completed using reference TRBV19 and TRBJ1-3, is DGGITQSPKYLFRKEGQNVTLSCEQNLNHDAMYWYRQDPGQGLRLIYYSQIVNDFQKGDIAEGYSVSREKKESFPLTVTSAQKNPTAFYLCASSLIPQGAGNTIYFGEGSWLTVV.

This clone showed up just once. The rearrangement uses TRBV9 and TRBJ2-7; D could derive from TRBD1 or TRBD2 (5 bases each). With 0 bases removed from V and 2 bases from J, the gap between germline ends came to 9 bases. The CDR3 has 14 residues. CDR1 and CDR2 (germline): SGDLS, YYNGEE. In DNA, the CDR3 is TGTGCCAGCAGCGTAGGTGGGGACGCCTACGAGCAGTACTTC. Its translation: CASSVGGDAYEQYF.

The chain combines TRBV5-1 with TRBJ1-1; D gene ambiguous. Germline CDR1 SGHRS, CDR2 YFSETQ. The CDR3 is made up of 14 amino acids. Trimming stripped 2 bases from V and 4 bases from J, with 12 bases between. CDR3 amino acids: CASSFEGVSTEAFF. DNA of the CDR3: TGCGCCAGCAGCTTTGAGGGTGTGAGCACTGAAGCTTTCTTT. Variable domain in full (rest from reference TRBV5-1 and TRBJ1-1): KAGVTQTPRYLIKTRGQQVTLSCSPISGHRSVSWYQQTPGQGLQFLFEYFSETQRNKGNFPGRFSGRQFSNSRSEMNVSTLELGDSALYLCASSFEGVSTEAFFGQGTRLTVV.

The CDR3, as DNA: TGCAGCGTCGACTGGGGCAAATACAATGAGCAGTTCTTC. Translating gives CSVDWGKYNEQFF. The rearrangement links TRBV29-1 to TRBJ2-1; a possible D gene is TRBD1 (5 bases). CDR3 length equals 13 residues. The V gene lost 6 bases and the J gene lost 4 bases, with 13 bases spanning the gap. Germline CDR1 reads SQVTM; CDR2 reads ANQGSEA.

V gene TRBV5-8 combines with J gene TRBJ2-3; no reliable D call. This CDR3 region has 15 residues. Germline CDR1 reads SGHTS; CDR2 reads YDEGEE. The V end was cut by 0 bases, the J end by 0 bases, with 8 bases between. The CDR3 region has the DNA TGTGCCAGCAGCTTGGAGGTGGTTAGCACAGATACGCAGTATTTT. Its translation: CASSLEVVSTDTQYF. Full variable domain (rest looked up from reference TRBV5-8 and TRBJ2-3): EAGVTQSPTHLIKTRGQQATLRCSPISGHTSVYWYQQALGLGLQFLLWYDEGEERNRGNFPPRFSGRQFPNYSSELNVNALELEDSALYLCASSLEVVSTDTQYFGPGTRLTVL.

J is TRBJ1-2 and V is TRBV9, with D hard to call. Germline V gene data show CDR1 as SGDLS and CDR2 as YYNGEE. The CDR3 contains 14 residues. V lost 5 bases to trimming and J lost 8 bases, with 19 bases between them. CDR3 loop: CASSSVGPYRGYTF. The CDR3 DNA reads TGTGCCAGCAGTTCCGTTGGACCGTACCGGGGCTACACCTTC.

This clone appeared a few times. For the CDR3, the DNA is TGTGCCAGCAGCGTAGGGGGTTTGGGGAACACTGAAGCTTTCTTT. Translated, it gives CASSVGGLGNTEAFF. This rearrangement joins TRBV7-9 to TRBJ1-1; D is perhaps TRBD1 (6 bases). CDR3 length: 15 residues. The germline gives CDR1 SEHNR, CDR2 FQNEAQ (reference sequence). Deletions cut 5 bases from V and 1 base from J, with 14 bases between.

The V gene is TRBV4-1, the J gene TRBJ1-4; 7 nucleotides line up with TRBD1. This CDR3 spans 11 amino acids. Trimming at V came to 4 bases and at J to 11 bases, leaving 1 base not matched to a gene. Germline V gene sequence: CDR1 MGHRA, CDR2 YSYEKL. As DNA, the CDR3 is TGCGCCAGCAGCCCGGGACAGAAACTGTTTTTT. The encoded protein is CASSPGQKLFF.

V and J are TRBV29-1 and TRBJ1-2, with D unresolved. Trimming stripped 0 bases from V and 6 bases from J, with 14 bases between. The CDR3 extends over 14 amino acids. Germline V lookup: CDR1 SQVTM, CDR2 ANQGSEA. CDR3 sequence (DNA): TGCAGCGTTGAAGACATACGGACCTTCGATGGCTACACCTTC. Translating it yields CSVEDIRTFDGYTF.

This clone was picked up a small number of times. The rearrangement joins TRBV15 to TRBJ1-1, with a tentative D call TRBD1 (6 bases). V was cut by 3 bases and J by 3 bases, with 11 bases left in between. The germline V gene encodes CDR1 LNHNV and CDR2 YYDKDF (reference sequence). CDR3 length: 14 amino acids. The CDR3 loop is CATSSQGSYTEAFF. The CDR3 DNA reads TGTGCCACCAGCAGTCAGGGGTCTTACACTGAAGCTTTCTTT.

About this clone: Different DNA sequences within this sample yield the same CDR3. The CDR3 sequence is CASSLASGGQETQYF. DNA of the CDR3: TGCGCCAGCAGCTTGGCCTCAGGGGGCCAAGAGACCCAGTACTTC. The V call is TRBV5-1, the J call TRBJ2-5; 7 bases map to TRBD1. CDR1 is SGHRS and CDR2 is YFSETQ in the germline V gene. The CDR3 runs to 15 residues. Trimming took 0 bases from V and 1 from J; bases not matched to a gene: 3.